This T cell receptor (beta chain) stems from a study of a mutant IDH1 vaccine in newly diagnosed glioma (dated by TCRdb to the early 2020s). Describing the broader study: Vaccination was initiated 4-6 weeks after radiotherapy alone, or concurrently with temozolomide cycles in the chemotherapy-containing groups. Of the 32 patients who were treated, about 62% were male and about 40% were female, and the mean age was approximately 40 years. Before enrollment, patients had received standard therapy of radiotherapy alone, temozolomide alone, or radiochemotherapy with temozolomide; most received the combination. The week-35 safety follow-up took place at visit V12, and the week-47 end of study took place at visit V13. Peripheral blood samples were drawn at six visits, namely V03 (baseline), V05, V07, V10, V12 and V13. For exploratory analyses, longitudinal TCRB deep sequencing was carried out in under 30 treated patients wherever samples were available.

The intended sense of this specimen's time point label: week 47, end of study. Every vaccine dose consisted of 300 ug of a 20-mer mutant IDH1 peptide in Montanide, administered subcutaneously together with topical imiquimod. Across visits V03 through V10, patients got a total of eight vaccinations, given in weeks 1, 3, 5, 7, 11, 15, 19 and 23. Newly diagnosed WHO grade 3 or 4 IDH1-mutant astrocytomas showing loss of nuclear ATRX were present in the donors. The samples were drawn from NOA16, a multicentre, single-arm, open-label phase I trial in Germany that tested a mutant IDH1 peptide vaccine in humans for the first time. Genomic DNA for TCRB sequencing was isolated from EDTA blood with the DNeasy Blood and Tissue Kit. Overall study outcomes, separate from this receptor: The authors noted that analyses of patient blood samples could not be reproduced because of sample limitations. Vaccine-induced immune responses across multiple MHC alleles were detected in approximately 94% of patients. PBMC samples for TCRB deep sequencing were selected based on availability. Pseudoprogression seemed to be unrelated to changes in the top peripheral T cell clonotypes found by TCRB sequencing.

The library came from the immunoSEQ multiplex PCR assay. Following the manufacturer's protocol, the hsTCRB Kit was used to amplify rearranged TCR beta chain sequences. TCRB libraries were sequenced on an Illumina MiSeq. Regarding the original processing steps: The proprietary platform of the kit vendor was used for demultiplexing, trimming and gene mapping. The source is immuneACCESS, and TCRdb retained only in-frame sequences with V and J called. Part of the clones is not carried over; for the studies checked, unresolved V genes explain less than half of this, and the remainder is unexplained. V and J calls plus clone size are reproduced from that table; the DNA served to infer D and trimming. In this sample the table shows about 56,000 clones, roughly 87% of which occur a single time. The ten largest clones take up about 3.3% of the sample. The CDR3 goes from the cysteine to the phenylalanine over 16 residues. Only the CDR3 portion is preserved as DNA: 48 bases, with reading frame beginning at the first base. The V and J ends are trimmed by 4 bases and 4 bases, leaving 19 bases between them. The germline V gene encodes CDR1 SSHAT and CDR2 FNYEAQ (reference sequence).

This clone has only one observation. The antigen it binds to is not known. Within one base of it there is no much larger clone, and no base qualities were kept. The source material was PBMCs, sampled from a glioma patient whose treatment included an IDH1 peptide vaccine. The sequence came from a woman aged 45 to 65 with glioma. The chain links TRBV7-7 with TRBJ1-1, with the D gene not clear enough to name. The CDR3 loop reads CASSWNSGSQCTEAFF. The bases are TGTGCCAGCAGCTGGAATTCGGGTTCCCAGTGCACTGAAGCTTTCTTT.